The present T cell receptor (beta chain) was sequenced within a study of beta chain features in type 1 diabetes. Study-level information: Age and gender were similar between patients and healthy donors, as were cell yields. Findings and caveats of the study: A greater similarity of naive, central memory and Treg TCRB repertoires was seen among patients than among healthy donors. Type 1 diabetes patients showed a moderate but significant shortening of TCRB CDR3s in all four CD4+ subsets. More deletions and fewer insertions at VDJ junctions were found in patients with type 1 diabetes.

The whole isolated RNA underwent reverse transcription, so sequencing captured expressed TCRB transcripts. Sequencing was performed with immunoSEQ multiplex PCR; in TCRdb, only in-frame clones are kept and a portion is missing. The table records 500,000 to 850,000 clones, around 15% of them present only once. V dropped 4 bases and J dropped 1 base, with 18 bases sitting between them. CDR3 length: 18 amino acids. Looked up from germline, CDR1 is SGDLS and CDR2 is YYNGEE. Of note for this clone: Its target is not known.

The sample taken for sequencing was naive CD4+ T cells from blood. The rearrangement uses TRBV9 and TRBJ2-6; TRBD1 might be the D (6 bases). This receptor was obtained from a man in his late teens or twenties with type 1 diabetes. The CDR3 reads CASSLTGHDRSGANVLTF. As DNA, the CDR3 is TGTGCCAGCAGCCTAACCGGACACGACAGGTCTGGGGCCAACGTCCTGACTTTC.